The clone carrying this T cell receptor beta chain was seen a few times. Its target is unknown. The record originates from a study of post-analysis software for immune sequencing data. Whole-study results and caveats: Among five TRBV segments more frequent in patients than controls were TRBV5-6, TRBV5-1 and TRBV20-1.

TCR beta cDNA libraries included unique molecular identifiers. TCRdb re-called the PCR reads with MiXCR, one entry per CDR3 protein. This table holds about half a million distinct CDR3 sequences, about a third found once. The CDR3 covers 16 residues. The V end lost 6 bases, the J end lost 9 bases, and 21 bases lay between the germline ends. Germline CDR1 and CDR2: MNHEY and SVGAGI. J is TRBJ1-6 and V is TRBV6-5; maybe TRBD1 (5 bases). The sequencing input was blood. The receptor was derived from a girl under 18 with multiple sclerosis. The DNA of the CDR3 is TGTGCCAGCAGGCGGGCGGCGGTAGGGGCACGTTCACCCCTCCACTTT. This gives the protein CASRRAAVGARSPLHF.